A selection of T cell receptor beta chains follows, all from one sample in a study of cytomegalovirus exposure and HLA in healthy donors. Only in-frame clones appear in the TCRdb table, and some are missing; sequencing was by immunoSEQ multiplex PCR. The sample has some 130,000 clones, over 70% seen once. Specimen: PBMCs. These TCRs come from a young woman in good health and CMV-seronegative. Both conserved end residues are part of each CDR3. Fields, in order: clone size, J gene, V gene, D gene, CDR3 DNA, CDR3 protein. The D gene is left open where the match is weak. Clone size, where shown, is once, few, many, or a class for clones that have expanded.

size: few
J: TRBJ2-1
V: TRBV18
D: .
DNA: TGTGCCAGCTCACCACCCGCGGACTCCTACAATGAGCAGTTCTTC
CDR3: CASSPPADSYNEQFF

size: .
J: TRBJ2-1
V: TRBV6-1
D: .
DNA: TGTGCCAGCAGCACAGAAGTAGTGCAGTTCTTC
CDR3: CASSTEVVQFF

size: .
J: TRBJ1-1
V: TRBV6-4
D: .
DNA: TGTGCCAGCAGTGCCGAGTTGAACACTGAAGCTTTCTTT
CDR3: CASSAELNTEAFF

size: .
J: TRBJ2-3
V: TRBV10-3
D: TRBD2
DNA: TGTGCCATCAGAGCCGGGGCGGGAGGAACAGATACGCAGTATTTT
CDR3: CAIRAGAGGTDTQYF

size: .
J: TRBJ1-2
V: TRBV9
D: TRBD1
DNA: TGTGCCAGCAGCCTCGACAGGGGGGATGGGGGCTACACCTTC
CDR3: CASSLDRGDGGYTF

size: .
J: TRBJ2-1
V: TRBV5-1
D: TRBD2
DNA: TGCGCCAGCAGCTTGGGGCTAGCGGCCTACAATGAGCAGTTCTTC
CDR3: CASSLGLAAYNEQFF

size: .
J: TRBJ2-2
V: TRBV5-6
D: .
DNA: TGTGCCAGCAGCTCTTCGAACACCGGGGAGCTGTTTTTT
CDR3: CASSSSNTGELFF

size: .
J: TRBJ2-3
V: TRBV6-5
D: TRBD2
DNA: TGTGCCAGCAGTCCGACTAGCGAGGCAGATACGCAGTATTTT
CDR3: CASSPTSEADTQYF

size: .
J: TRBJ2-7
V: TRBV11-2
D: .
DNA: TGTGCCAGCAGTCCTCTGGCGAGGATGGCCTACGAGCAGTACTTC
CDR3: CASSPLARMAYEQYF

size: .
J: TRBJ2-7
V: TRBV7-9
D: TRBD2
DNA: TGTGCCAGCAGCTTAGGCGGCGGGAGGGCCCGATACGAGCAGTACTTC
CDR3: CASSLGGGRARYEQYF